This paragraph covers one T cell receptor beta chain sequence. The antigen is unknown. The record originates from a study of Tregs in tolerant kidney transplant recipients. Assay used: immunoSEQ multiplex PCR; TCRdb lists only in-frame clones, some missing. The sample totals 9,900 or so clones. Recipients received nonmyeloablative bone marrow transplants from related graft donors, with transient mixed chimerism. Thawed PBMCs were FACS-sorted into unstimulated CD4+CD25+CD127- regulatory T cells, CD4+CD25- non-regulatory cells, CD4 and CD8 cells. The study, taken as a whole, reports: Validation in larger populations is needed because few patients were studied. Changing PCR primers prevented nucleotide comparison between some patients' samples.

The receptor was derived from a human patient who received a combined kidney and bone marrow transplant. Some T cells may be provided by the graft donor. The input for sequencing was CD8+ T cells from blood (PBMCs), taken 24 months after the transplant.

CDR3 residues: CASSQDPGDSSYEQYF. The covered CDR3 bases are TGTGCCAGCAGCCAAGATCCCGGGGATTCTTCCTACGAG. The V and J genes are TRBV3-1 (or the pseudogene TRBV3-2) and TRBJ2-7; a possible D gene is TRBD2 (5 bases). The read stops 3 residues short of the end of the CDR3; the missing end is completed from the germline J gene. The CDR3 is 16 amino acids. The V gene lost 0 bases and the J gene lost 1 base, with 13 bases spanning the gap. Per the germline V gene, CDR1 is LGHDT and CDR2 is YNNKEL (reference sequence).